What follows describes a single T cell receptor (beta chain). This sample is part of a study of blood T cell repertoires in COVID-19. Turning to the study itself: Researchers got acute and convalescent COVID-19 samples from the United States, Italy and Spain.

The CDR3 runs to 15 residues. The J segment lost 1 base and the V segment lost 1 base, leaving 2 bases of the junction unmatched. CDR1 and CDR2 (germline): SNHLY, FYNNEI. The method was immunoSEQ multiplex PCR; TCRdb's version includes in-frame clones alone and lacks a portion of them. The table records 180,000 or so clones, more than 65% of them present only once. The material sequenced was peripheral blood. This chain links TRBV2 with TRBJ2-5; TRBD2 aligns across 8 bases. The receptor comes from a human donor with acute or convalescent COVID-19. The donor label of this sample is uncertain. CDR3 nucleotides: TGTGCCAGCAGTGAAGGGGGACTAGTCCAAGAGACCCAGTACTTC. This codes for CASSEGGLVQETQYF.